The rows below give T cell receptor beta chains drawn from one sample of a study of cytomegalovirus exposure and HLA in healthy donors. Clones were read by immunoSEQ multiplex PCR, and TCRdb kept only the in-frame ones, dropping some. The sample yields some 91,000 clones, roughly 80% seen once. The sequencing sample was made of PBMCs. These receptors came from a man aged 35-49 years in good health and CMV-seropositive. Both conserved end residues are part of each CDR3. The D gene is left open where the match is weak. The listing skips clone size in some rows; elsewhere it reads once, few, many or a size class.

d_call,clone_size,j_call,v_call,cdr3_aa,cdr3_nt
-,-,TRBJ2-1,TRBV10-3,CAISESEGIHEQFF,TGTGCCATCAGTGAGTCGGAGGGTATTCATGAGCAGTTCTTC
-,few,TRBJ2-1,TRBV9,CASSVATGLLNEQFF,TGTGCCAGCAGCGTAGCTACGGGACTTCTAAATGAGCAGTTCTTC
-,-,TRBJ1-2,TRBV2,CASSDAGGVGANYGYTF,TGTGCCAGCAGTGACGCCGGAGGGGTTGGGGCTAACTATGGCTACACCTTC
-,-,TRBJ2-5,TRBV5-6,CASSLGGLEETQYF,TGTGCCAGCTCCCTCGGGGGGCTTGAAGAGACCCAGTACTTC
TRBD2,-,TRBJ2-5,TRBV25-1,CASSDARGALETQYF,TGTGCCAGCAGTGACGCGCGGGGGGCCCTTGAGACCCAGTACTTC
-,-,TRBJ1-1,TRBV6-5,CASSHDMNTEAFF,TGTGCCAGCAGCCATGACATGAACACTGAAGCTTTCTTT
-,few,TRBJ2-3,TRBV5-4,CASSSTRASTDTQYF,TGTGCCAGCAGCTCTACTAGAGCTAGCACAGATACGCAGTATTTT
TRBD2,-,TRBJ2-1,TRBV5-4,CASSSGTSGGRNEQFF,TGTGCCAGCAGCTCCGGGACTAGCGGGGGTAGGAATGAGCAGTTCTTC
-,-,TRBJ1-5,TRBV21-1,CASILMFTGGDQPQHF,TGTGCCAGCATACTGATGTTCACGGGCGGGGATCAGCCCCAGCATTTT
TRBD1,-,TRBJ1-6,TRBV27,CASRSRDRNYSPLHF,TGTGCCAGCAGATCCCGGGACAGAAATTATTCACCCCTCCACTTT
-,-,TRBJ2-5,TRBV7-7,CASSLEPNRETQYF,TGTGCTAGCAGCCTGGAGCCCAACCGGGAGACCCAGTACTTC
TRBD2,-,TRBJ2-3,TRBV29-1,CSVEGGTSGREDTQYF,TGCAGCGTTGAAGGCGGGACTAGCGGGAGGGAAGATACGCAGTATTTT
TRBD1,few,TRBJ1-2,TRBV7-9,CAGGQGNYGYTF,TGTGCCGGCGGACAGGGGAACTATGGCTACACCTTC
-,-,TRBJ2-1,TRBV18,CASELSNEQFF,TGTGCCAGCGAGCTGTCAAATGAGCAGTTCTTC
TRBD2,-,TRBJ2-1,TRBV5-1,CASSALAGSLYNEQFF,TGCGCCAGCAGCGCGTTAGCGGGGTCACTCTACAATGAGCAGTTCTTC
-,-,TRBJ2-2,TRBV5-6,CASSLGWRGPGGELFF,TGTGCCAGCAGCTTGGGATGGCGGGGGCCGGGCGGGGAGCTGTTTTTT
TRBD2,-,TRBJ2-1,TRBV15,CATSRDLGTGGPGNEQFF,TGTGCCACCAGCAGAGATCTCGGTACGGGAGGGCCAGGCAATGAGCAGTTCTTC
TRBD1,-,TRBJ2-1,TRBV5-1,CASSTGQNNEQFF,TGCGCCAGCAGCACGGGACAGAACAATGAGCAGTTCTTC
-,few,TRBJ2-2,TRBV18,CASSPPDRSLGTGELFF,TGTGCCAGCTCACCACCAGACAGGTCCTTGGGAACCGGGGAGCTGTTTTTT
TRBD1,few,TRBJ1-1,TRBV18,CASSAGTENTEAFF,TGTGCCAGCTCGGCCGGGACAGAGAACACTGAAGCTTTCTTT
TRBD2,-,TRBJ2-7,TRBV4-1,CASSPDGGTSGGKVVNDEQYF,TGCGCCAGCAGCCCCGACGGGGGGACTAGCGGGGGTAAGGTAGTTAACGACGAGCAGTACTTC
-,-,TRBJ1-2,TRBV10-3,CAISGAPDTEAEGF,TGTGCCATCAGTGGAGCCCCGGACACGGAGGCGGAGGGCTTC
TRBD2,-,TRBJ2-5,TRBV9,CASSVGTSGGQETQYF,TGTGCCAGCAGCGTAGGGACTAGCGGGGGCCAAGAGACCCAGTACTTC
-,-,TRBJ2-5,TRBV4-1,CASSQEGSKETQYF,TGCGCCAGCAGCCAAGAGGGTAGCAAGGAGACCCAGTACTTC